The 27 T cell receptor beta chains given below trace back to one sample, sequenced in a study of CXCR3-negative and CXCR3-positive naive CD8 T cells. Findings and limits, study-wide: Relative to CXCR3-negative naive cells, CXCR3-positive naive cells had more hydrophobic TRB CDR3s.

The libraries of TRB cDNA were prepared using 5' RACE with UMI labels. One entry per CDR3 protein, without DNA, is what TCRdb gives after re-calling the 5' RACE reads. With about 150,000 distinct CDR3 sequences in the sample, the ten largest clones hold approximately 0.46%. These receptors' antigens are unknown. The sample comprised naive CXCR3+ CD8+ T cells from blood. Subset in this sample: CD45RO-CCR7+CD27+CD95- naive CD8+ T cells expressing CXCR3 (TNR3+). All receptors derive from a human donor in good health. Some clones in this sample may be carry-over from other donors' samples.

The J gene is TRBJ1-1, the V gene TRBV2; TCRdb designates TRBD1, a call that cannot be tested without DNA. The CDR3 contains 15 residues. CDR1 and CDR2 (germline): SNHLY, FYNNEI. CDR3 loop: CASTLAKGGGTEAFF.

The genes are TRBV20-1 and TRBJ1-5; TCRdb's D gene call, TRBD1, goes unchecked for lack of DNA. Per the germline V gene, CDR1 is DFQATT and CDR2 is SNEGSKA (reference sequence). This CDR3 comprises 16 residues. CDR3 loop: CSARDRSGADLGTQHF.

The CDR3 is CATSRPSLTFTGSNQPQHF. The chain links TRBV15 to TRBJ1-5; no DNA is available, so the TRBD1 call from TCRdb remains unchecked. Germline loops: CDR1 LNHNV, CDR2 YYDKDF (reference sequence). The CDR3 is made up of 19 amino acids.

The V call is TRBV15, the J call TRBJ2-3; TCRdb gives TRBD2 as the D gene, but with no DNA this cannot be confirmed. The CDR3 runs 17 residues. Germline V lookup: CDR1 LNHNV, CDR2 YYDKDF (reference sequence). The CDR3 reads CATSRDRGPPNTDTQYF.

The CDR3 reads CASSQGVGEQYF. V is TRBV4-1 and J is TRBJ2-7. CDR1 MGHRA and CDR2 YSYEKL come from the germline V gene. The CDR3 totals 12 residues.

The gene calls are TRBV19 and TRBJ2-2; the TCRdb D gene call, TRBD1, has no DNA to confirm it. The CDR3 spans 15 residues. Germline V CDR1 and CDR2: LNHDA, SQIVND (reference sequence). The CDR3 reads CASTSWGGAAGELFF.

The gene calls are TRBV19 and TRBJ1-2. This CDR3 has 13 amino acids. Germline CDR1 reads LNHDA; CDR2 reads SQIVND (reference sequence). The CDR3 loop is CASSMTANYGYTF.

This chain connects TRBV5-5 to TRBJ2-1; lacking DNA, the TRBD1 call made by TCRdb goes unchecked. CDR3 length: 15 amino acids. Germline values: CDR1 SGHKS, CDR2 YYEKEE (reference sequence). CDR3 amino acids: CASSLGAESYNEQFF.

The CDR3 sequence is CASSSGGLGAFF. This chain links TRBV5-1 with TRBJ1-1. Germline values: CDR1 SGHRS, CDR2 YFSETQ. This CDR3 is built from 12 residues.

The CDR3 reads CASSWGDSTNEKLFF. The chain couples TRBV5-1 to TRBJ1-4. The CDR3 extends over 15 amino acids. Per the germline V gene, CDR1 is SGHRS and CDR2 is YFSETQ.

V and J are TRBV2 and TRBJ2-3; the TCRdb call, TRBD2, lacks DNA for checking. This CDR3 has 16 amino acids. Germline assignment: CDR1 SNHLY and CDR2 FYNNEI. The CDR3 loop is CASSELNRAPTDTQYF.

The chain carries TRBV6-5 and TRBJ1-5. This CDR3 has 13 residues. The germline V gene has CDR1 MNHEY and CDR2 SVGAGI. This CDR3 is CASSYSWNQPQHF.

This chain connects TRBV14 to TRBJ2-3; TCRdb calls TRBD2, which cannot be checked without DNA. The CDR3 covers 15 residues. Germline assignment: CDR1 SGHDN and CDR2 FVKESK. This CDR3 is CASSLSGAYADTQYF.

The chain carries TRBV11-2 and TRBJ2-7. Germline V gives CDR1 SGHAT, CDR2 FQNNGV. CDR3 length: 15 residues. CDR3 amino acids: CASSQVVGGSYEQYF.

The gene calls are TRBV5-1 and TRBJ2-2; TCRdb selects TRBD1, and the lack of DNA leaves this call unchecked. This CDR3 region has 14 residues. Germline V lookup: CDR1 SGHRS, CDR2 YFSETQ. This chain's CDR3 is CASSLGQGTGELFF.

The rearrangement joins TRBV7-9 to TRBJ2-7; TCRdb outputs TRBD1, but without DNA this stays unchecked. Looked up from germline, CDR1 is SEHNR and CDR2 is FQNEAQ (reference sequence). The CDR3 spans 14 residues. Here the CDR3 reads CASSSYVQGGEQYF.

The chain employs TRBV27 and TRBJ1-1. This CDR3 is built from 15 residues. Germline-derived CDR1 and CDR2 are MNHEY and SMNVEV (reference sequence). The CDR3 reads CASSVSFRGNTEAFF.

The CDR3 loop is CATSREGQGFDEQYF. The V call is TRBV15, the J call TRBJ2-7; no DNA is available, so the TRBD1 call from TCRdb remains unchecked. Germline V gene sequence: CDR1 LNHNV, CDR2 YYDKDF (reference sequence). This CDR3 has 15 amino acids.

The gene calls are TRBV19 and TRBJ1-2. The CDR3 contains 11 residues. Germline V gene sequence: CDR1 LNHDA, CDR2 SQIVND (reference sequence). The CDR3 protein is CASAGKTDRGF.

This chain links TRBV24-1 with TRBJ2-5; TCRdb gives TRBD1 as the D gene, but with no DNA this cannot be confirmed. Per the germline V gene, CDR1 is KGHDR and CDR2 is SFDVKD. CDR3 length equals 15 residues. The CDR3 reads CATSQVQGARETQYF.

The gene calls are TRBV20-1 and TRBJ1-6. Looked up from germline, CDR1 is DFQATT and CDR2 is SNEGSKA (reference sequence). CDR3 length: 13 amino acids. This CDR3 reads CSAKPPDYSPLHF.

The rearrangement uses TRBV12-3 or TRBV12-4 and TRBJ2-7; the D call of TRBD1 rests on TCRdb alone, since no DNA is present to check it. The CDR3 loop spans 13 amino acids. The CDR3 loop is CASSRTVPYEQYF.

The V call is TRBV4-3, the J call TRBJ1-2; the D call from TCRdb, TRBD1, cannot be confirmed without DNA. The CDR3 covers 15 residues. Germline values: CDR1 LGHNA, CDR2 YSLEER. CDR3 residues: CASSQGTGGLYGYTF.

The rearrangement links TRBV7-9 to TRBJ2-7; the D call of TRBD1 rests on TCRdb alone, since no DNA is present to check it. The germline gives CDR1 SEHNR, CDR2 FQNEAQ (reference sequence). The CDR3 contains 16 residues. CDR3 loop: CASSLAEGTKAYEQYF.

The rearrangement joins TRBV6-4 to TRBJ2-1; TCRdb returns TRBD2, unconfirmable since there is no DNA. Per the germline V gene, CDR1 is MRHNA and CDR2 is SNTAGT. This CDR3 region has 14 residues. The CDR3 protein is CASSGLAGAFEQFF.

The chain employs TRBV29-1 and TRBJ2-2; TCRdb calls TRBD2, which cannot be checked without DNA. The V gene's germline CDR1 is SQVTM and CDR2 ANQGSEA. This CDR3 region has 14 residues. The CDR3 loop reads CSAGTSFFSGELFF.

The chain employs TRBV20-1 and TRBJ2-1; TCRdb designates TRBD2, a call that cannot be tested without DNA. Germline V lookup: CDR1 DFQATT, CDR2 SNEGSKA (reference sequence). The CDR3 runs 17 residues. The CDR3 loop is CSALSPGLAGLYNEQFF.